The 18 T cell receptor beta chains below were found in one sample sequenced in a study of beta chain features in type 1 diabetes. Reverse transcription of all isolated RNA meant that expressed TCRB transcripts were sequenced. TCRdb's table, derived via immunoSEQ multiplex PCR, lists solely in-frame clones and lacks some. The sample holds over 300,000 clones, 8% seen once. The sample consisted of central memory CD4+ T cells from blood. These TCRs come from a woman between 18 and 29 years old in good health.

This clone was detected only a few times. Other nucleotide sequences in the sample specify the same CDR3. The chain carries TRBV4-2 and TRBJ1-4; 7 bases map to TRBD1. Trimming at V came to 1 base and at J to 8 bases, leaving 4 bases not matched to a gene. This CDR3 is built from 14 residues. In germline, CDR1 is LGHNA, CDR2 YNFKEQ. Here the CDR3 DNA reads TGTGCCAGCAGCCAAGGACAGGGCGGAGAAAAACTGTTTTTT. Its protein product is CASSQGQGGEKLFF.

This clone has just a few counts. The J gene is TRBJ1-5, the V gene TRBV29-1; tentative D call: TRBD1 (5 bases). This CDR3 spans 14 amino acids. Trimming pared 4 bases from V and 1 base from J, leaving 11 bases between. Germline V CDR1 and CDR2: SQVTM, ANQGSEA. The DNA for the CDR3 is TGCAGCGTTGCGTCAGGGAACAGCAATCAGCCCCAGCATTTT. Amino acids: CSVASGNSNQPQHF.

The V call is TRBV27, the J call TRBJ1-1, with 9 bases matching TRBD1. CDR1 MNHEY and CDR2 SMNVEV come from the germline V gene (reference sequence). Unmatched junction bases numbered 5, after V lost 6 bases and J lost 3 bases. The CDR3 covers 14 residues. CDR3: CASRLQGAHTEAFF. CDR3 bases: TGTGCCAGCAGACTACAGGGGGCACACACTGAAGCTTTCTTT.

About this clone: This may stem from a read error, because a much larger clone lies one nucleotide away. The chain uses TRBV5-6 and TRBJ2-5; D remains ambiguous. V was cut by 4 bases and J by 5 bases, with 12 bases left in between. The CDR3 sequence is 13 residues long. Germline CDR1 and CDR2: SGHDT and YYEEEE. The CDR3 sequence: CASSPAAQETQYF. In DNA form, the CDR3 reads TGTGCCAGCAGCCCCGCGGCGCAGGAGACCCAGTACTTC.

There are a few counts of this clone. The rearrangement uses TRBV5-1 and TRBJ2-1; 8 bases match TRBD2. Per germline, CDR1 SGHRS and CDR2 YFSETQ. J lost 4 bases, V lost 5 bases, and 8 bases had no gene match. This CDR3 region has 15 residues. The CDR3 protein is CASSDRGGSYNEQFF. The CDR3 DNA reads TGCGCCAGCAGTGACCGCGGGGGGTCGTACAATGAGCAGTTCTTC.

The chain uses TRBV6-1 and TRBJ1-3; D is perhaps TRBD1 (6 bases). The ends were cut back, 6 bases at V and 0 bases at J, with 9 bases in the middle. This CDR3 region has 14 residues. The V gene's germline CDR1 is MNHNS and CDR2 SASEGT. The CDR3 sequence: CASSGTISGNTIYF. The CDR3, as DNA: TGTGCCAGCAGCGGGACAATCTCTGGAAACACCATATATTTT.

The V call is TRBV27, the J call TRBJ1-2, with a tentative D call TRBD1 (6 bases). V lost 8 bases to trimming and J lost 5 bases, with 18 bases between them. The CDR3 is 14 amino acids. Per the germline V gene, CDR1 is MNHEY and CDR2 is SMNVEV (reference sequence). CDR3 DNA: TGTGCCAGCCGCTCGGTCGGCAGGGGATATGGCTACACCTTC. Translation gives CASRSVGRGYGYTF.

This clone has a handful of counts. V is TRBV28 and J is TRBJ2-1, with TRBD1 identical over 8 bases. With 7 bases clipped from V and 1 base from J, the junction kept 3 bases outside the gene matches. The CDR3 runs 14 residues. From germline, CDR1 is MDHEN and CDR2 SYDVKM. DNA for the CDR3: TGTGCCAGCATCGACAGGGGATCCTACAATGAGCAGTTCTTC. It yields the protein CASIDRGSYNEQFF.

This clone was observed a handful of times. The genes are TRBV6-6 and TRBJ2-1; D is possibly TRBD2 (5 bases). Germline CDR1 and CDR2: MNHNY and SVGAGI (reference sequence). Trimming removed 2 bases at V and 0 bases at J, with 8 bases between. The CDR3 consists of 15 residues. CDR3 protein: CASSYPGSSYNEQFF. The CDR3 DNA reads TGTGCCAGCAGTTACCCGGGGAGCTCCTACAATGAGCAGTTCTTC.

In this sample, this clone turned up a few times. The chain has TRBV5-4 and TRBJ2-5, with TRBD1 matching 12 bases. The germline gives CDR1 SGHNT, CDR2 YYREEE (reference sequence). The junction had 5 bases not matched to a gene; V was cut back by 4 bases and J by 4 bases. CDR3 length equals 15 residues. CDR3 amino acids: CASSPGQGARETQYF. DNA of the CDR3: TGTGCCAGCAGCCCGGGACAGGGGGCGCGAGAGACCCAGTACTTC.

In this sample, this clone turned up a few times. The gene calls are TRBV7-9 and TRBJ1-1, with no clear D. From germline, CDR1 is SEHNR and CDR2 FQNEAQ (reference sequence). V was shortened by 4 bases and J by 4 bases, with 10 bases between the two germline ends. The CDR3 is made up of 13 amino acids. CDR3 residues: CASSSQMGTEAFF. CDR3 nucleotide sequence: TGTGCCAGCAGCTCCCAGATGGGCACTGAAGCTTTCTTT.

The sample holds many counts of this clone. V is TRBV25-1 and J is TRBJ2-3; possibly TRBD1 or TRBD2 for D (6 bases each). CDR1 and CDR2 from the germline V gene are MGHDK and SYGVNS. The CDR3 runs 15 residues. Between the trimmed V and J ends, which lost 2 bases and 4 bases, there was a span of 13 bases. CDR3 loop: CASSEPGARADTQYF. DNA of the CDR3: TGTGCCAGCAGTGAACCGGGGGCGCGGGCAGATACGCAGTATTTT.

This clone was seen a handful of times. This chain uses TRBV5-1 with TRBJ2-6; TRBD1 might be the D (7 bases). Deletions cut 4 bases from V and 1 base from J, with 18 bases between. The CDR3 totals 18 residues. Germline V gives CDR1 SGHRS, CDR2 YFSETQ. The CDR3 sequence is CASSLQGRRGSGANVLTF. The CDR3 DNA reads TGCGCCAGCAGCCTACAGGGGAGGAGAGGTTCTGGGGCCAACGTCCTGACTTTC.

This clone was counted only a few times. The genes are TRBV5-4 and TRBJ2-3; 7 bases match TRBD1. CDR1 is SGHNT, CDR2 YYREEE, per germline (reference sequence). Trimming took 0 bases from V and 1 from J; bases not matched to a gene: 8. This CDR3 comprises 17 residues. In DNA form, the CDR3 reads TGTGCCAGCAGCTTGGAACCCGACAGGGTCGGCACAGATACGCAGTATTTT. Protein: CASSLEPDRVGTDTQYF.

The chain has TRBV19 and TRBJ2-7; D not resolved. V was clipped by 6 bases and J by 6 bases, with 15 bases between them. The CDR3 loop spans 13 amino acids. Germline CDR1 reads LNHDA; CDR2 reads SQIVND (reference sequence). The CDR3 DNA follows: TGTGCCAGTAGCCGTAGTTTCTGGACCGAGCAGTACTTC. Translated, it gives CASSRSFWTEQYF.

This clone came up many times. V gene TRBV2 combines with J gene TRBJ1-5; TRBD1 might be the D (5 bases). CDR3 length equals 14 residues. CDR1 is SNHLY and CDR2 is FYNNEI in the germline V gene. The V end lost 3 bases, the J end lost 6 bases, and 12 bases lay between the germline ends. The CDR3 is CASSENQGTQPQHF. Written as DNA, the CDR3 is TGTGCCAGCAGTGAGAATCAGGGTACTCAGCCCCAGCATTTT.

The J gene is TRBJ2-3, the V gene TRBV29-1, with unresolved D. V lost 4 bases, J lost 1 base, and 6 bases lay in between. The CDR3 sequence is 12 residues long. Per the germline V gene, CDR1 is SQVTM and CDR2 is ANQGSEA. The CDR3 region is CSVAPRTDTQYF. The CDR3, as DNA: TGCAGCGTTGCTCCTCGCACAGATACGCAGTATTTT.

CDR3 protein: CASSAGRGGLWAQHF. The CDR3 DNA sequence: TGTGCCAGCAGCGCCGGCAGGGGAGGGCTTTGGGCCCAGCATTTT. The chain is built from TRBV7-2 and TRBJ1-5, with D possibly being TRBD1 (6 bases). CDR1 is SGHTA, CDR2 FQGNSA, per germline. The CDR3 runs to 15 residues. Trimming removed 5 bases at V and 11 bases at J, with 22 bases between.